The clone carrying this T cell receptor (beta chain) was counted a few times. These data belong to a study of blood T cell repertoires in COVID-19. Across the study: Material from acute and convalescent COVID-19 was sourced from the United States, Italy and Spain. In each case, the material was cDNA or gDNA derived from T cells, B-cell-depleted T cells, or PBMCs.

In the source study's methods: The authors estimated nucleated cell counts from reference gene primer amplification. Sequencing was performed with immunoSEQ multiplex PCR; in TCRdb, only in-frame clones are kept and a portion is missing. For V, J and clone size, that table is used; D and trimming come from the DNA. The table has fewer than 250,000 clones, about four fifths seen once; the top ten hold around 2.5%. Sequencing used peripheral blood. The receptor was isolated from a woman in her 40s with active or convalescent COVID-19.

DNA for the CDR3: TGCGCCAGCAGCTTGGCCCCCCTAGCGGGGTCGACAGATACGCAGTATTTT. Its protein is CASSLAPLAGSTDTQYF. This rearrangement joins TRBV5-1 to TRBJ2-3, with TRBD2 identical over 9 bases. Unmatched junction bases numbered 8, after V lost 0 bases and J lost 3 bases. Looked up from germline, CDR1 is SGHRS and CDR2 is YFSETQ. The CDR3 totals 17 residues.